This record covers a single TCR beta chain. Its antigen is unknown. Its ends do not fully match the called genes, so a read error is possible. The germline CDR1 and CDR2 sequences are SNHLY and FYNNEI. The CDR3 runs to 15 residues. Healthy bone marrow donors made up the donor group. This entry is derived from a study of cytomegalovirus exposure and HLA in healthy donors. Regarding the study as a whole: The study flagged about 150 TCR beta chains as cytomegalovirus-associated. Several of the most significant clusters appeared, in a later analysis, to be linked to common viral pathogens.

The PCR made use of 60 Vbeta and 13 Jbeta primers. Using immunoSEQ multiplex PCR, the repertoire was profiled, and TCRdb retains in-frame clones only, with some absent. The repertoire includes more than 85,000 clones, about 80% of them detected once, and 13% sits in the top ten. The specimen was PBMCs. This TCR came from a man aged 30 to 39 in good health and CMV-seropositive. This chain joins TRBV2 and TRBJ1-6; D ambiguous. This CDR3 is CASNEPRQRNSPLHF. The CDR3 nucleotides are TGTGCCAGCAATGAACCCCGTCAGCGAAATTCACCCCTCCACTTT.